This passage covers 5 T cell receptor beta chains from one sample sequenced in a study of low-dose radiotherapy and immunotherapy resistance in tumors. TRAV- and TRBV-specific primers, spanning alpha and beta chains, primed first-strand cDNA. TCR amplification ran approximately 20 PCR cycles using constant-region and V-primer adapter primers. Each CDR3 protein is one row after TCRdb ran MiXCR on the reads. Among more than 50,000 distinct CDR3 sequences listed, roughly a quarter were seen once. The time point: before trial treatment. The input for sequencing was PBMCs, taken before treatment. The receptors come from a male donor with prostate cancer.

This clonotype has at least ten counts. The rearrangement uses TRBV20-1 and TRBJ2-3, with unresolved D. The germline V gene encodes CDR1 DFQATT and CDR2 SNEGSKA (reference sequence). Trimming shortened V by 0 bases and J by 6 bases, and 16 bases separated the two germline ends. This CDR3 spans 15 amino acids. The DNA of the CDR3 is TGCAGTGCTAGAGACCGCCCCTCCCTTGGGGATACGCAGTATTTT. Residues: CSARDRPSLGDTQYF.

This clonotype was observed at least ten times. The CDR3 spells CASSSGGQGAQPQHF. CDR3 DNA sequence: TGTGCCAGCAGTTCAGGGGGACAGGGGGCTCAGCCCCAGCATTTT. The chain carries TRBV27 and TRBJ1-5, with 12 bases aligning to TRBD1. Germline CDR1 is MNHEY and CDR2 is SMNVEV (reference sequence). This CDR3 is 15 amino acids long. V lost 4 bases, J lost 6 bases, and 4 bases stayed unmatched.

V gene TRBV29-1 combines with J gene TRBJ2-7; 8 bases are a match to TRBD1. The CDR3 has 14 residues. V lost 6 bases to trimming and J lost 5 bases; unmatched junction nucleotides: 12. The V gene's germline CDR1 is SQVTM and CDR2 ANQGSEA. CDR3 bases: TGCAGCGTGGTGAGGGACAGGAGGATGGACGAGCAGTACTTC. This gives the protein CSVVRDRRMDEQYF.

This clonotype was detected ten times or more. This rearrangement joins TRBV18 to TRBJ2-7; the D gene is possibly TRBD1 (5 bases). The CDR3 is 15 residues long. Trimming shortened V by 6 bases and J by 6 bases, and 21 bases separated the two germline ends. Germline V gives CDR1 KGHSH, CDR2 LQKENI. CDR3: CASSLSRDTLSEQYF. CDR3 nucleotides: TGTGCCAGCTCTCTAAGCAGGGATACTCTCTCCGAGCAGTACTTC.

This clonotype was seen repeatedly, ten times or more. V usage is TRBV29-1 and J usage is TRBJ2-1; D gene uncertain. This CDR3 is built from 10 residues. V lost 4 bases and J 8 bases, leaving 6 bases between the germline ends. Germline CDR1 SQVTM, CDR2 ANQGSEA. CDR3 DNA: TGCAGCGTTGCCGTGCATGAGCAGTTCTTC. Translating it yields CSVAVHEQFF.